The rows below give T cell receptor beta chains drawn from one sample of a study of blood T cells in healthy people across ages. TCRdb independently ran MiXCR on the 5' RACE reads; one entry per CDR3 protein. The table has roughly 500,000 distinct CDR3 sequences, 24% seen once. Separately, the same data were catalogued under a study of T cells of mothers and their children.

Sequencing was done on a sample of blood. These receptors were collected from a boy under 18 in good health. Both conserved end residues are part of each CDR3. A D gene is named only where the DNA matches it firmly. Clone size is not always given. Where it is, it says once, few, many or a class for expanded clones.

.,TRBV28,TRBJ1-5,.,TGTGCCGTACAATCTCCCACGAATCAGCCCCAGCATTTT,CAVQSPTNQPQHF
.,TRBV6-2/TRBV6-3,TRBJ2-1,.,TGTGCCAGCAGCTTCGGACTTGAAGGCTCCTACAATGAGCAGTTCTTC,CASSFGLEGSYNEQFF
few,TRBV18,TRBJ2-7,.,TGTGCCAGCTCACCAGATAAGTACGGGGGACGGGGCGAGCAGTACTTC,CASSPDKYGGRGEQYF
many,TRBV20-1,TRBJ2-5,TRBD2,TGCAGTGTCCGGGAAGCGGGAGAGGAACAAGAGACCCAGTACTTC,CSVREAGEEQETQYF
.,TRBV7-8,TRBJ1-2,.,TGTGCCAGCAGCTTATCACGGGTCTTGGATTCCTATGGCTACACCTTC,CASSLSRVLDSYGYTF
.,TRBV6-5,TRBJ1-4,.,TGTGCCAGCAGTCAAAGGCGGGGGTTCGGTGAAAAACTGTTTTTT,CASSQRRGFGEKLFF
.,TRBV7-9,TRBJ2-5,.,TGTGCCAGCAGCTTAGAAGGGGGTCTGAAGACCCAGTACTTC,CASSLEGGLKTQYF
few,TRBV11-1,TRBJ2-5,TRBD2,TGTGCCAGCAGCTTAGGGAATGCGGGAGAGGAGACCCAGTACTTC,CASSLGNAGEETQYF
many,TRBV27,TRBJ2-4,.,TGTGCCAGCAGTTTACCAGGGAATCAGTACTTC,CASSLPGNQYF
few,TRBV20-1,TRBJ2-1,.,TGCAGTGCTGGAGGGCGGAGCTCCTACAATGAGCAGTTCTTC,CSAGGRSSYNEQFF
.,TRBV6-6,TRBJ1-2,TRBD1,TGTGCCAGCAGTCCTGGACAGGCCGTCGGTGGCAACTATGGCTACACCTTC,CASSPGQAVGGNYGYTF
.,TRBV30,TRBJ2-7,.,TGTGCCTTCGACACGGGCCTTATCGAGCAGTACTTC,CAFDTGLIEQYF
.,TRBV12-5,TRBJ2-5,.,TGTGCTAGTGGTTTGGGTGGGGCAGAGACCCAGTACTTC,CASGLGGAETQYF
.,TRBV6-5,TRBJ1-2,.,TGTGCCAGCAAGACAGGACCGGGCGGCTACACCTTC,CASKTGPGGYTF
.,TRBV20-1,TRBJ2-7,TRBD2,TGCAGTGTCCCGACTAGCTTAGCTTACTACGAGCAGTACTTC,CSVPTSLAYYEQYF
many,TRBV6-5,TRBJ2-3,.,TGTGCCAGCAGGCGGACGGACACAGATACGCAGTATTTT,CASRRTDTDTQYF
few,TRBV30,TRBJ2-4,.,TGTGCCTGGAGTCGACAGGCGGGAAACATTCAGTACTTC,CAWSRQAGNIQYF
few,TRBV6-5,TRBJ2-2,TRBD2,TGTGCCAGCAGTCCCCCTAGCGGGAGGGCTACCGGGGAGCTGTTTTTT,CASSPPSGRATGELFF
.,TRBV7-9,TRBJ1-2,.,TGTGCCACCGATCGACGGGGAACAAACTATGGCTACACCTTC,CATDRRGTNYGYTF
.,TRBV30,TRBJ2-7,TRBD1,TGTGCCTGGAGTCTAACGACAGGGGGCGCTGGCGAGCAGTACTTC,CAWSLTTGGAGEQYF
once,TRBV15,TRBJ2-1,TRBD2,TGTGCCACCAGCAAAACTAGCGGGAGAGACCCAGGCCACAATGAGCAGTTCTTC,CATSKTSGRDPGHNEQFF
.,TRBV12-3/TRBV12-4,TRBJ2-2,.,TGTGCCAGCAGTTTAGCGGGCAGAAACACCGGGGAGCTGTTTTTT,CASSLAGRNTGELFF
few,TRBV28,TRBJ1-4,TRBD1,TGTGCCAGCACGGGACAGGGAGGTAGAACTAATGAAAAACTGTTTTTT,CASTGQGGRTNEKLFF
.,TRBV6-5,TRBJ2-2,.,TGTGCCAGCAGTTACTCGTCGGGGTATGAGGCCGGGGAGCTGTTTTTT,CASSYSSGYEAGELFF
.,TRBV4-3,TRBJ2-1,.,TGCGCCAGCAGCCAAGATGCAGGGTCTAGCTCCTACAATGAGCAGTTCTTC,CASSQDAGSSSYNEQFF
many,TRBV6-4,TRBJ2-3,.,TGTGCCAGCAGTGAAGCGCGGGACGCCACAGATACGCAGTATTTT,CASSEARDATDTQYF
.,TRBV20-1,TRBJ2-7,.,TGCAGTGCTAGAGATTACGAGGGAGCCTACGAGCAGTACTTC,CSARDYEGAYEQYF
many,TRBV29-1,TRBJ1-1,.,TGCAGCGTTGATGACAACTTGAACACTGAAGCTTTCTTT,CSVDDNLNTEAFF
many,TRBV20-1,TRBJ1-1,.,TGCAGTGCCCGACCTTTGGGGGCGGGCACTGAAGCTTTCTTT,CSARPLGAGTEAFF
.,TRBV6-1,TRBJ2-7,TRBD1,TGTGCCAGCAGTACACCGGGACAGGAAAACTACGAGCAGTACTTC,CASSTPGQENYEQYF
.,TRBV28,TRBJ1-5,TRBD1,TGTGCCAGCAGTCCCCGCAGGGGGCGTCAGCCCCAGCATTTT,CASSPRRGRQPQHF
.,TRBV28,TRBJ2-5,TRBD2,TGTGCCAGCAGTGTCGGACTAGCGGGGAGACTTCAAGAGACCCAGTACTTC,CASSVGLAGRLQETQYF
.,TRBV6-5,TRBJ2-1,.,TGTGCCAGCAGTGTCTTCAATGAGCAGTTCTTC,CASSVFNEQFF
.,TRBV20-1,TRBJ2-3,.,TGCAGTGCTAGAGGCCGGATTGTGGGGAGCGGGTATACAGATACGCAGTATTTT,CSARGRIVGSGYTDTQYF
few,TRBV3-1,TRBJ2-7,.,TGTGCCAGTACTCCACTGGGGGTTACCTACGAGCAGTACTTC,CASTPLGVTYEQYF
.,TRBV9,TRBJ2-7,TRBD1,TGTGCCAGCAGCCCTTGGACAGGGCCCTACGAGCAGTACTTC,CASSPWTGPYEQYF
few,TRBV20-1,TRBJ1-5,.,TGCAGTGCTAGAGATTGGCAGGGATATAGCAATCAGCCCCAGCATTTT,CSARDWQGYSNQPQHF
.,TRBV20-1,TRBJ2-3,.,TGCAGTGCTAGAGATCTTGCGCAGTATTTT,CSARDLAQYF
.,TRBV5-1,TRBJ1-2,TRBD1,TGCGCCAGCAGCGGCGGGACAGGAGGCTACACCTTC,CASSGGTGGYTF
.,TRBV27,TRBJ2-1,TRBD2,TGTGCCAGCACAGCGGGAGGGGTAGGAGAGCAGTTCTTC,CASTAGGVGEQFF
.,TRBV25-1,TRBJ1-2,.,TGTGCCAGCAGCGCGGATGGGTATGGCTACACCTTC,CASSADGYGYTF
.,TRBV24-1,TRBJ2-3,.,TGTGCCACCAGTGATTTGGGGAACTTAGGAGATACGCAGTATTTT,CATSDLGNLGDTQYF
.,TRBV13,TRBJ2-1,TRBD2,TGTGCCAGCAGCCCACGACTAGCGGGAGTGGGCAATGAGCAGTTCTTC,CASSPRLAGVGNEQFF
.,TRBV5-1,TRBJ2-1,.,TGCGCCAGCAGCTACGAGGCAGGGACGTACAATGAGCAGTTCTTC,CASSYEAGTYNEQFF
few,TRBV12-3/TRBV12-4,TRBJ1-3,TRBD1,TGTGCCAGCAGTCCAACCCGACAGGGAGGGGGAAACACCATATATTTT,CASSPTRQGGGNTIYF
.,TRBV6-5,TRBJ2-1,TRBD2,TGTGCCAGCAGTCAACTAGCGGGAGCCGATAATGAGCAGTTCTTC,CASSQLAGADNEQFF
.,TRBV12-3/TRBV12-4,TRBJ1-1,.,TGTGCCAGCAGTTTGGTGCTTATGAACACTGAAGCTTTCTTT,CASSLVLMNTEAFF
few,TRBV7-2,TRBJ2-5,TRBD2,TGTGCCAGCAGCTTAACGGGACTAGGGTTGGAGACCCAGTACTTC,CASSLTGLGLETQYF
few,TRBV29-1,TRBJ1-1,.,TGCAGCGTCCGGGACGGCGAGAACACTGAAGCTTTCTTT,CSVRDGENTEAFF
.,TRBV7-2,TRBJ2-7,TRBD2,TGTGCCAGCAGCCCATACAGCGGGACCTACGAGCAGTACTTC,CASSPYSGTYEQYF
few,TRBV29-1,TRBJ2-3,TRBD2,TGCAGCGTTGAATCGACTAGCGGGAGGGGGAATACGCAGTATTTT,CSVESTSGRGNTQYF
few,TRBV15,TRBJ2-2,.,TGTGCCACCAGCAGAGATCCGCGAGGGGGGGCTGACACCGGGGAGCTGTTTTTT,CATSRDPRGGADTGELFF